A selection of T cell receptor beta chains follows, all from one sample in a study of OX40 agonist ivuxolimab in advanced cancers. Only in-frame clones appear in the TCRdb table, and some are missing; sequencing was by immunoSEQ multiplex PCR. The profile shows tens of thousands of clones, around 86% of them singletons. The starting material was CD4+ or CD8+ T cells sorted from blood, obtained in a trial of the OX40 agonist ivuxolimab. The receptors were gathered from an adult with an advanced solid tumor such as melanoma, head and neck, liver or kidney cancer. Each CDR3 is given with its conserved first and last residue. D genes are given only for firm matches. Not all rows give a size; the values are once, few, many and, for expanded clones, a class.

j_gene: TRBJ2-2; v_gene: TRBV18; abundance: NA; d_gene: NA; CDR3nt: TGTGCCAGCTCACCACTCGAGACGAACACCGGGGAGCTGTTTTTT; CDR3aa: CASSPLETNTGELFF
j_gene: TRBJ2-3; v_gene: TRBV6-5; abundance: NA; d_gene: NA; CDR3nt: TGTGCCAGCAGCCCCGCCACAGGGAACACGCAGTATTTT; CDR3aa: CASSPATGNTQYF
j_gene: TRBJ2-7; v_gene: TRBV10-3; abundance: once; d_gene: TRBD2; CDR3nt: TGTGCCATCACAGCGACTAGCGGGGGGTACGAGCAGTACTTC; CDR3aa: CAITATSGGYEQYF
j_gene: TRBJ1-6; v_gene: TRBV6-6; abundance: NA; d_gene: TRBD1; CDR3nt: TGTGCCAGCAGCTCCAGGGGGCCGGGTTCACCCCTCCACTTT; CDR3aa: CASSSRGPGSPLHF
j_gene: TRBJ1-2; v_gene: TRBV10-3; abundance: NA; d_gene: NA; CDR3nt: TGTGCCATCAGTGATACGGTCTCTGTTTGGGGAGGCTACACCTTC; CDR3aa: CAISDTVSVWGGYTF
j_gene: TRBJ2-3; v_gene: TRBV27; abundance: NA; d_gene: NA; CDR3nt: TGTGCCAGCAGTTTATACGAAAGCACAGATACGCAGTATTTT; CDR3aa: CASSLYESTDTQYF
j_gene: TRBJ2-3; v_gene: TRBV30; abundance: NA; d_gene: TRBD1; CDR3nt: TGTGCCTGGAGTCGGACAGGGGGTTTCGCAGATACGCAGTATTTT; CDR3aa: CAWSRTGGFADTQYF
j_gene: TRBJ1-2; v_gene: TRBV28; abundance: NA; d_gene: TRBD1; CDR3nt: TGTGCCAGCAGTTTATGGGGGGGGACAGGGGTCTTCGGCTACACCTTC; CDR3aa: CASSLWGGTGVFGYTF
j_gene: TRBJ1-2; v_gene: TRBV11-2; abundance: NA; d_gene: NA; CDR3nt: TGTGCCAGCAGCGAACGGGGCTATGGCTACACCTTC; CDR3aa: CASSERGYGYTF
j_gene: TRBJ1-1; v_gene: TRBV28; abundance: few; d_gene: NA; CDR3nt: TGTGCCAGCAGTTCGGTTGCTGAAGCTTTCTTT; CDR3aa: CASSSVAEAFF
j_gene: TRBJ2-3; v_gene: TRBV7-9; abundance: NA; d_gene: NA; CDR3nt: TGTGCCAGCAGCCGGACCCAGGCCGTAGATACGCAGTATTTT; CDR3aa: CASSRTQAVDTQYF
j_gene: TRBJ2-3; v_gene: TRBV18; abundance: NA; d_gene: TRBD1; CDR3nt: TGTGCCAGCTCACCCATCCACACAGGGGACACAGATACGCAGTATTTT; CDR3aa: CASSPIHTGDTDTQYF
j_gene: TRBJ2-7; v_gene: TRBV2; abundance: NA; d_gene: TRBD2; CDR3nt: TGTGCCAGCACCCCCCGAGGGAGGGACGAGCAGTACTTC; CDR3aa: CASTPRGRDEQYF
j_gene: TRBJ2-1; v_gene: TRBV13; abundance: NA; d_gene: NA; CDR3nt: TGTGCCAGCTGGGGCCACGGCCATGAGCAGTTCTTC; CDR3aa: CASWGHGHEQFF
j_gene: TRBJ1-2; v_gene: TRBV11-3; abundance: NA; d_gene: NA; CDR3nt: TGTGCCAGCAGCTTAGATGGGCGATACTCCACCTTC; CDR3aa: CASSLDGRYSTF
j_gene: TRBJ2-3; v_gene: TRBV13; abundance: NA; d_gene: NA; CDR3nt: TGTGCCAGCAGCTTACGGGGTACGCAGTATTTT; CDR3aa: CASSLRGTQYF
j_gene: TRBJ1-1; v_gene: TRBV27; abundance: few; d_gene: NA; CDR3nt: TGTGCCAGCAGTTCTCAACAGGGTTTGCGCACTGAAGCTTTCTTT; CDR3aa: CASSSQQGLRTEAFF
j_gene: TRBJ2-2; v_gene: TRBV5-8; abundance: NA; d_gene: NA; CDR3nt: TGTGCCAGCAGCTTTTCCGACACCGGGGAGCTGTTTTTT; CDR3aa: CASSFSDTGELFF
j_gene: TRBJ2-3; v_gene: TRBV20-1; abundance: NA; d_gene: TRBD2; CDR3nt: TGCAGTGCGGGGACTAGCGATACGCAGTATTTT; CDR3aa: CSAGTSDTQYF
j_gene: TRBJ1-1; v_gene: TRBV29-1; abundance: NA; d_gene: NA; CDR3nt: TGCAGCGTTCGTAACGGGGGAGCTTTCTTT; CDR3aa: CSVRNGGAFF
j_gene: TRBJ1-1; v_gene: TRBV28; abundance: NA; d_gene: NA; CDR3nt: TGTGCCAGTGCCCCCCCAGCTTTCTTT; CDR3aa: CASAPPAFF
j_gene: TRBJ2-5; v_gene: TRBV30; abundance: NA; d_gene: NA; CDR3nt: TGTGCCTGGAGTCAGGGCACGAGAGAGACCCAGTACTTC; CDR3aa: CAWSQGTRETQYF
j_gene: TRBJ2-1; v_gene: TRBV6-5; abundance: NA; d_gene: TRBD2; CDR3nt: TGTGCCAGCAGTAAACTAGCGGGAGGTGCCAATGAGCAGTTCTTC; CDR3aa: CASSKLAGGANEQFF
j_gene: TRBJ2-6; v_gene: TRBV11-2; abundance: NA; d_gene: NA; CDR3nt: TGTGCCAGCAGCCCGTCCAGTGACTCTGGGGCCAACGTCCTGACTTTC; CDR3aa: CASSPSSDSGANVLTF
j_gene: TRBJ1-2; v_gene: TRBV5-1; abundance: once; d_gene: TRBD1; CDR3nt: TGCGCCAGCAGCTTACAGGGGTCGGATGGCTACACCTTC; CDR3aa: CASSLQGSDGYTF
j_gene: TRBJ2-3; v_gene: TRBV21-1; abundance: NA; d_gene: NA; CDR3nt: TGTGCCAGCAGCAAAAGAGGGCGACTAGAAGAGAGGCTGCAGTATTTT; CDR3aa: CASSKRGRLEERLQYF
j_gene: TRBJ1-3; v_gene: TRBV4-2; abundance: NA; d_gene: NA; CDR3nt: TGTGCCAGCAGCCGAGAAGCCCCGACTGGAAACACCATATATTTT; CDR3aa: CASSREAPTGNTIYF
j_gene: TRBJ1-1; v_gene: TRBV29-1; abundance: NA; d_gene: NA; CDR3nt: TGCAGCGTTCGGACGCCCCAGGCCACTGAAGCTTTCTTT; CDR3aa: CSVRTPQATEAFF
j_gene: TRBJ2-7; v_gene: TRBV4-1; abundance: NA; d_gene: NA; CDR3nt: TGCGCCAGCAGCCAAGCCTCCGGGACAAAGCCCTACGAGCAGTACTTC; CDR3aa: CASSQASGTKPYEQYF
j_gene: TRBJ1-2; v_gene: TRBV9; abundance: few; d_gene: NA; CDR3nt: TGTGCCAGCAGCGTAGGGGAGGGAGGAGGCCAACGGGGCTATGGCTACACCTTC; CDR3aa: CASSVGEGGGQRGYGYTF
j_gene: TRBJ2-2; v_gene: TRBV6-5; abundance: NA; d_gene: TRBD2; CDR3nt: TGTGCCAGCAGTCCGACTAGCGGGGCAACCGGGGAGCTGTTTTTT; CDR3aa: CASSPTSGATGELFF
j_gene: TRBJ2-1; v_gene: TRBV27; abundance: NA; d_gene: NA; CDR3nt: TGTGCCAGCAGTTTAGGATCTGGGGTCCCTGAGCAGTTCTTC; CDR3aa: CASSLGSGVPEQFF
j_gene: TRBJ1-1; v_gene: TRBV6-5; abundance: few; d_gene: TRBD1; CDR3nt: TGTGCCAGCAGTGGCCCAGAGACAGGGCACACTGAAGCTTTCTTT; CDR3aa: CASSGPETGHTEAFF
j_gene: TRBJ1-1; v_gene: TRBV27; abundance: NA; d_gene: NA; CDR3nt: TGTGCCAGCAGGACGGGGACTGACGCCAGGGGAGCTGAAGCTTTCTTT; CDR3aa: CASRTGTDARGAEAFF
j_gene: TRBJ2-2; v_gene: TRBV9; abundance: few; d_gene: TRBD2; CDR3nt: TGTGCCAGCAGCGCTACTAGCGGGAGGGAGACCGGGGAGCTGTTTTTT; CDR3aa: CASSATSGRETGELFF
j_gene: TRBJ2-3; v_gene: TRBV4-1; abundance: NA; d_gene: NA; CDR3nt: TGCGCCAGCAGCCAAGTTTCTACGATCTCAGATACGCAGTATTTT; CDR3aa: CASSQVSTISDTQYF